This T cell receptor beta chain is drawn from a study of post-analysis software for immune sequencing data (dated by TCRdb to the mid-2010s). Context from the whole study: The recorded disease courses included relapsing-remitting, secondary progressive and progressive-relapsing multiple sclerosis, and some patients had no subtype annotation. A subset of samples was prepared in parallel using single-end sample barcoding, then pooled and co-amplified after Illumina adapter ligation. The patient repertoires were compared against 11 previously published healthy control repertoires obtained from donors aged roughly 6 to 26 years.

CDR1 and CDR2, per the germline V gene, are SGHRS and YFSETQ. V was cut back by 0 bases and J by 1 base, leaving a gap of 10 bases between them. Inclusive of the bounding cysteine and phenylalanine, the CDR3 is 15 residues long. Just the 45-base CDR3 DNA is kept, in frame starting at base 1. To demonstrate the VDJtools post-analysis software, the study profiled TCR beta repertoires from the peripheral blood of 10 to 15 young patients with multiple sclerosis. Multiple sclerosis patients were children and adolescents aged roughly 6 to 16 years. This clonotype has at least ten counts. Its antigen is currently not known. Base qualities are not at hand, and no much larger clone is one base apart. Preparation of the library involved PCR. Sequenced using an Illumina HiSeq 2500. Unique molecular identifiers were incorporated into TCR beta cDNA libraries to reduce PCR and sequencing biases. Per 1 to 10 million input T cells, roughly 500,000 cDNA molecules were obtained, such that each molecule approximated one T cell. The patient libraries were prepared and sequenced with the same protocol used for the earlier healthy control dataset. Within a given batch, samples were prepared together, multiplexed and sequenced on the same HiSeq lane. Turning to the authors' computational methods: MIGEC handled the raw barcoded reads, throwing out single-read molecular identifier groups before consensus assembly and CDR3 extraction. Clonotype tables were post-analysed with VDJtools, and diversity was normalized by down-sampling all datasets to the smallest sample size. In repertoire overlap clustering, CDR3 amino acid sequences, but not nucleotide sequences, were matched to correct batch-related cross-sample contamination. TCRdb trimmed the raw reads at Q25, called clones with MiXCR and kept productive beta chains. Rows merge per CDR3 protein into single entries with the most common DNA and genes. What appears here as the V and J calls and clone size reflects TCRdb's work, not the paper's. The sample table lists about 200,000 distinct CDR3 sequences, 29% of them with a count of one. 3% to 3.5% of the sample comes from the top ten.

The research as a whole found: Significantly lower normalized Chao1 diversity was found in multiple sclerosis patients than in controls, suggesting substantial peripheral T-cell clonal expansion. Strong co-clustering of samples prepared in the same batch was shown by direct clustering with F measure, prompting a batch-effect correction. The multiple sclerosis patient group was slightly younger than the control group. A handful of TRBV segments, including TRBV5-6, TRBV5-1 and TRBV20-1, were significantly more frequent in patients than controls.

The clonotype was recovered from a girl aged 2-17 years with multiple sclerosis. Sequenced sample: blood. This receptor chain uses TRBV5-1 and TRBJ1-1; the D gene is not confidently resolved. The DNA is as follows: TGCGCCAGCAGCTTGGCCCTGGGCGGGAACACTGAAGCTTTCTTT. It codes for CASSLALGGNTEAFF.